This paragraph reports one T cell receptor (beta chain). Its antigen remains unknown. The PCR ran on 60 Vbeta and 13 Jbeta primers. Sequenced by immunoSEQ multiplex PCR; TCRdb stores in-frame clones only, minus some. Here the sample spans about 150,000 clones, roughly 80% being singletons. These data are taken from a study of cytomegalovirus exposure and HLA in healthy donors. Points from the study as a whole: Earlier results showed most TCR beta V segments being productive about 90% or about 30% of the time. A later look showed TCR association rates differing by HLA locus, highest for DRB1 and lowest for HLA-C. In a later analysis, several top co-occurrence clusters appeared linked to parvovirus B19, influenza, CMV and Epstein-Barr virus.

The TCR originated in a human donor in good health. Sequencing input: PBMCs.

Written as DNA, the CDR3 is TGTGCCACTCGCAGTCTCAATGAGCAGTTCTTC. The encoded protein is CATRSLNEQFF. This sequence joins TRBV15 and TRBJ2-1, with D uncertain. Germline CDR1 and CDR2: LNHNV and YYDKDF (reference sequence). The CDR3 runs 11 residues. With 9 bases removed from V and 6 bases from J, the gap between germline ends came to 9 bases.